This entry concerns a single TCR beta chain. Other DNA sequences in this sample translate to the same CDR3. This specimen comes from a study of blood T cell repertoires in COVID-19. Study details: Both acute and convalescent COVID-19 samples were obtained from the United States, Italy and Spain. The cDNA or gDNA used as material had been derived from T cells, B-cell-depleted T cells, or PBMCs.

Enrollees, about 18 to 89 years old, lived in 24 US areas. Participants reported their clinical history, and cohort assignment relied on those reports. The CDR3 has 15 residues. The V gene's germline CDR1 is MDHEN and CDR2 SYDVKM. After removal of 2 bases from V and 5 bases from J, the junction contained 4 bases not matched to a gene. Measured with immunoSEQ multiplex PCR; TCRdb has only the in-frame clones, and not every one. Counted here are 360,000 or so clones, around nine tenths occurring once; the ten biggest clones make up over 0.9%. This sequence was found in a woman aged 25-40 years who had been exposed to COVID-19. Specimen: PBMCs or T cells enriched from blood (not recorded which). The V call is TRBV28, the J call TRBJ1-2; 11 bases are shared with TRBD1. For the CDR3, the DNA is TGTGCCAGCAGTTTAGCCGGGACAGGGGGATATGGCTACACCTTC. It is translated as CASSLAGTGGYGYTF.